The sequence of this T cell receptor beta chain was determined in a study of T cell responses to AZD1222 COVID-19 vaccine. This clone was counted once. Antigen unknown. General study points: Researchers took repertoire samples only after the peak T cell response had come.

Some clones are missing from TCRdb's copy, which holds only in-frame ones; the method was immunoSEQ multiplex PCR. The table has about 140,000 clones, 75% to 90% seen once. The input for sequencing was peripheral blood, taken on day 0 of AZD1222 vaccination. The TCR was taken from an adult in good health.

The CDR3 reads CASTRLSNTEAFF. Here the CDR3 DNA reads TGTGCCAGCACGAGACTGTCGAACACTGAAGCTTTCTTT. This chain connects TRBV6-5 to TRBJ1-1; no firm D call. The CDR3 is made up of 13 amino acids. CDR1 MNHEY and CDR2 SVGAGI come from the germline V gene. The V end was cut by 7 bases, the J end by 1 base, with 10 bases between.